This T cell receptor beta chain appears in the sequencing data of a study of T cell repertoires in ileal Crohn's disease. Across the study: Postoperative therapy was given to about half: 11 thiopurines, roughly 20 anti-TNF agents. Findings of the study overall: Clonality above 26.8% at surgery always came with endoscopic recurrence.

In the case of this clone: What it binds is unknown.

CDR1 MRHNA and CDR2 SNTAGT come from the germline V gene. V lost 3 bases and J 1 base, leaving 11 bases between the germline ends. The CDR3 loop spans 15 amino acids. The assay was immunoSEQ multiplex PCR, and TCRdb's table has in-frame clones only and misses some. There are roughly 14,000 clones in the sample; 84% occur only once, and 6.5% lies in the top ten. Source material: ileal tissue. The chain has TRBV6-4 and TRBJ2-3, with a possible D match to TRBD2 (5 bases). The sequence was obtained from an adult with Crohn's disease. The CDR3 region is CASSESGGGTDTQYF. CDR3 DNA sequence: TGTGCCAGCAGTGAATCCGGAGGTGGCACAGATACGCAGTATTTT.